This T cell receptor (beta chain) emerged from a study of T cell repertoires in cytomegalovirus infection. Study-level information: Shared public TCR beta signatures pointed to both CMV infection and a matching HLA type. The study's findings and limits: The ex vivo response showed dominance by HLA-C-restricted CMV-specific TCR beta clonotypes.

A few counts support this clonotype. Its target is unknown. From the reads, TCRdb called clonotypes with MiXCR, one entry per CDR3 protein. Among fewer than 200,000 distinct CDR3 sequences, about a fifth were seen once, and the ten largest hold 25%. There are 13 residues in the CDR3. The trim removed 5 bases at V and 15 bases at J, leaving 13 bases unmatched. The specimen was CD8+ T cells from cultured PBMCs, collected from culture after CMV antigen stimulation. The receptor comes from a human donor in good health (CMV status not recorded). Some clones in this sample may be carry-over from other donors' samples. The chain employs TRBV12-3 or TRBV12-4 and TRBJ2-4; TRBD1 aligns across 7 bases. The chain's CDR3 is CASSPLTGAEGYF. CDR3 bases: TGTGCCAGCAGTCCCTTAACAGGGGCCGAGGGGTACTTC.